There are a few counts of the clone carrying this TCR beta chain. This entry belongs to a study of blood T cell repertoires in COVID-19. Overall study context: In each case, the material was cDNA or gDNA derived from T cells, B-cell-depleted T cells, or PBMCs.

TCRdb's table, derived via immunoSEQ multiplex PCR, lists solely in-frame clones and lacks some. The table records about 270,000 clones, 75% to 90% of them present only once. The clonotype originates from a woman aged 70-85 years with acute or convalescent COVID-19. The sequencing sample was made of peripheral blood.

The CDR3 DNA reads as TGCGCCAGCAGCTTGGATCTAGCGGGACCCTACGAGCAGTACTTC. It yields the protein CASSLDLAGPYEQYF. The chain links TRBV5-1 to TRBJ2-7; 9 bases are a match to TRBD2. CDR3 length: 15 residues. CDR1 and CDR2 from the germline V gene are SGHRS and YFSETQ. Trimming at V came to 0 bases and at J to 2 bases, leaving 3 bases not matched to a gene.